This TCR beta chain was identified in a study of long-term antiretroviral therapy in people with HIV. Treated in the United States were all of the participants with HIV. Every specimen held between about 0.85-10 million cryopreserved PBMC. These were thawed and washed before DNA extraction. The CDR3 extends over 14 amino acids. Germline CDR1 SEHNR, CDR2 FQNEAQ (reference sequence). The ends were cut back, 5 bases at V and 3 bases at J, with 11 bases in the middle. Concerning this clone: The antigen is not known.

Study-wide findings and caveats: Investigators report no available data on ART adherence, viral resistance or therapy changes. Blood dates from the mid-2000s to the late 2010s, possibly under older ART regimens.

At survey level, the immunoSEQ assay was run in its v3.0 version. Only in-frame clones appear in the TCRdb table, and some are missing; sequencing was by immunoSEQ multiplex PCR. The table has 40,000 to 45,000 clones, roughly 96% seen once. This TCR derives from a woman aged 45 to 65 with HIV. This chain uses TRBV7-9 with TRBJ2-4; D may be TRBD1 (5 bases). Specimen: unsorted PBMCs, collected 3.7 years after starting antiretroviral therapy. The DNA for the CDR3 is TGTGCCAGCAGCCTGACAGACGTCAAAAACATTCAGTACTTC. It codes for CASSLTDVKNIQYF.